The clone carrying this T cell receptor beta chain has only a few counts. What it binds is unknown. This sample was included in a study of response to subunit inactivated influenza vaccine. Notes on the study in general: The authors suggested that few new T cells are recruited per seasonal influenza vaccination.

Using its own MiXCR run on the RT-PCR reads, TCRdb lists one record per CDR3 protein. The sample lists about 520,000 distinct CDR3 sequences, less than 30% occurring once. The TCR was taken from a man aged 50 to 59 who received an inactivated influenza vaccine. The sequencing here drew on CD4+ T cells sorted from PBMCs, taken 5 days after vaccination.

CDR3 coding DNA: TGTGCCAGCAGCTTAGAGGAACAGATGAACACTGAAGCTTTCTTT. Translating it yields CASSLEEQMNTEAFF. The chain is built from TRBV7-8 and TRBJ1-1, with no clear D. Germline values: CDR1 SGHVS, CDR2 FQNEAQ. Trimming took 1 base from V and 0 from J, leaving 9 bases between them. The CDR3 sequence is 15 residues long.